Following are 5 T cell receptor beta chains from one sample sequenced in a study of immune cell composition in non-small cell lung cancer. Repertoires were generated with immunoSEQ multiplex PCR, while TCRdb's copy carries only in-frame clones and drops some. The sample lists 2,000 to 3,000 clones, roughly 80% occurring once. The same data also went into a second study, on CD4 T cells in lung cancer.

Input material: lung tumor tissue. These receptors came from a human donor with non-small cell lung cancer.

As DNA, the CDR3 is TGTGCCAGCAGCTCTCAAACGGGGGGCGAGCAGTTCTTC. Translation: CASSSQTGGEQFF. The chain uses TRBV7-8 and TRBJ2-1, with D perhaps TRBD2 (7 bases). The CDR3 sequence is 13 residues long. Trimming pared 4 bases from V and 10 bases from J, leaving 14 bases between. The germline V gene encodes CDR1 SGHVS and CDR2 FQNEAQ.

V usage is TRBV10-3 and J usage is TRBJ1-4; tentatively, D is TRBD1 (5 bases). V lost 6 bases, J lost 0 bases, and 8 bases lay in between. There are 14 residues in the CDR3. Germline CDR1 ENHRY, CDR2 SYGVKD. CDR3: CAISQGATNEKLFF. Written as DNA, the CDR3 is TGTGCCATCAGCCAGGGTGCAACTAATGAAAAACTGTTTTTT.

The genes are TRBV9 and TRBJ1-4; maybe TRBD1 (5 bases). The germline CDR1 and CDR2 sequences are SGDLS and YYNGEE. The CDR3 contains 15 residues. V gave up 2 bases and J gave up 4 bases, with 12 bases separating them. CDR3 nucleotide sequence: TGTGCCAGCAGCGTGTCGCAGGGCCTTAATGAAAAACTGTTTTTT. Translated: CASSVSQGLNEKLFF.

DNA of the CDR3: TGCGCCAGCAGTGAGGATAGCGGTCGGGATACGCAGTATTTT. The encoded protein is CASSEDSGRDTQYF. The V and J genes are TRBV10-2 and TRBJ2-3; D may be TRBD2 (6 bases). Germline lookup yields CDR1 WSHSY and CDR2 SAAADI. The CDR3 has 14 residues. V dropped 2 bases and J dropped 6 bases, with 12 bases sitting between them.

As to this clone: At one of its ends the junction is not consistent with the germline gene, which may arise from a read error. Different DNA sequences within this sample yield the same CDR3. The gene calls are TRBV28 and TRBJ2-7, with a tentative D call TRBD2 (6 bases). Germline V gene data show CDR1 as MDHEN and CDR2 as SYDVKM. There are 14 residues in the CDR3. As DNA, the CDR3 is TGCGCCGGATCGTTCAGCGGTCTGGGGGGCGAGCAGTACTTC. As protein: CAGSFSGLGGEQYF.